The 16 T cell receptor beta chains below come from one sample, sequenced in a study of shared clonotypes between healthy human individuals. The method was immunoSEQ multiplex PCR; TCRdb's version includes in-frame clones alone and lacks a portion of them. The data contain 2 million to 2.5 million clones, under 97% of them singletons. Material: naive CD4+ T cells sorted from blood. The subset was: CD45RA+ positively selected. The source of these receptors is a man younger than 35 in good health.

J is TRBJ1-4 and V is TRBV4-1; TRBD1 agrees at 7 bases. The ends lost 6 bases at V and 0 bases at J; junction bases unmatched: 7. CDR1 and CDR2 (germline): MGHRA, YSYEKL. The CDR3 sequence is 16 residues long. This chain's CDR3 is CASSMTGSSTNEKLFF. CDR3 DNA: TGCGCCAGCAGTATGACAGGGTCTTCAACTAATGAAAAACTGTTTTTT.

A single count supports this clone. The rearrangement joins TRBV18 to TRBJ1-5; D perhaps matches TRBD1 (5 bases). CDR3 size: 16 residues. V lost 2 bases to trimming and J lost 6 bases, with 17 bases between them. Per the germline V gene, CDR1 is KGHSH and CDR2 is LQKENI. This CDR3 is CASSPNIMGPPQPQHF. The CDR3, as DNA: TGTGCCAGCTCACCAAACATCATGGGGCCGCCTCAGCCCCAGCATTTT.

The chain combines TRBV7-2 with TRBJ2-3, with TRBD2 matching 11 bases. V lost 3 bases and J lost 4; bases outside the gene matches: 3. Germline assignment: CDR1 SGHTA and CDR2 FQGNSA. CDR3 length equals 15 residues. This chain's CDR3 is CASSFVAGGADTQYF. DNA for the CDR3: TGTGCCAGCAGCTTCGTAGCGGGAGGGGCAGATACGCAGTATTTT.

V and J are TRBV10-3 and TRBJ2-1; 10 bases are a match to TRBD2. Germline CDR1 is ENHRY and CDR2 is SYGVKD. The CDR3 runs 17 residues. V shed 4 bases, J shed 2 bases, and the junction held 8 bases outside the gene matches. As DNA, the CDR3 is TGTGCCATCAGTGGGCCACGGACTAGCGGTACCTACAATGAGCAGTTCTTC. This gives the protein CAISGPRTSGTYNEQFF.

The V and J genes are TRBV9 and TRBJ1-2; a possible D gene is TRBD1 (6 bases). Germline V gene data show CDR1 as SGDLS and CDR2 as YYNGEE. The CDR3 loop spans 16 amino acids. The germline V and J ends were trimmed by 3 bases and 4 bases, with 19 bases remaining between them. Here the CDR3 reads CASSAPTGGSAYGYTF. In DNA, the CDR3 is TGTGCCAGCAGCGCCCCGACAGGAGGGTCGGCCTATGGCTACACCTTC.

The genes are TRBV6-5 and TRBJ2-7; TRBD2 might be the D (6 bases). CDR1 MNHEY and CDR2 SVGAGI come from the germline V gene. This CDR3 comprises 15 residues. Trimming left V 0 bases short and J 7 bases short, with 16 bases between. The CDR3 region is CASSYSFRGTYEQYF. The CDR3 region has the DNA TGTGCCAGCAGTTACTCGTTCCGCGGGACTTATGAGCAGTACTTC.

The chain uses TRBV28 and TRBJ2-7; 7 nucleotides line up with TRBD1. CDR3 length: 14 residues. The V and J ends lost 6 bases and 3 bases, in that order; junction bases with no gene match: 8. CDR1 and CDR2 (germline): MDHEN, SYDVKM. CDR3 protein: CASRTGHPDYEQYF. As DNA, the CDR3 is TGTGCCAGCAGGACAGGGCATCCGGACTACGAGCAGTACTTC.

CDR3: CASSQSGPGNQPQHF. The CDR3, as DNA: TGCGCCAGCAGCCAATCCGGCCCAGGAAATCAGCCCCAGCATTTT. The V gene is TRBV4-1, the J gene TRBJ1-5; no firm D call. Trimming removed 2 bases from V and 4 bases from J, with 12 bases in between. This CDR3 spans 15 amino acids. CDR1 is MGHRA and CDR2 is YSYEKL in the germline V gene.

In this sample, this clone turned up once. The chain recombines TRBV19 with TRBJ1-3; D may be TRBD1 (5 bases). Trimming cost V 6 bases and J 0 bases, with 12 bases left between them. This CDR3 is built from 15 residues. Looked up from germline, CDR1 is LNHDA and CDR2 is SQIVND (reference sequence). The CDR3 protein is CASSTRGTSGNTIYF. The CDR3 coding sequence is TGTGCCAGTAGCACGAGGGGAACCTCTGGAAACACCATATATTTT.

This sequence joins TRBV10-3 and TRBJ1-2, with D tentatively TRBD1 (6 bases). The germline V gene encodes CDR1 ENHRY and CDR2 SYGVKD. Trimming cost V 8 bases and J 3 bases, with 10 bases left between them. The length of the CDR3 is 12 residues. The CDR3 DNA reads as TGTGCCATCGGAAACAGGGACTATGGCTACACCTTC. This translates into CAIGNRDYGYTF.

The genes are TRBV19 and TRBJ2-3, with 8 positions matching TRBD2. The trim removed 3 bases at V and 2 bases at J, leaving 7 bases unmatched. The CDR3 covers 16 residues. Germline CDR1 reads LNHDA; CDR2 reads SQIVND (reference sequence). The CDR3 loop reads CASSMYGLAYTDTQYF. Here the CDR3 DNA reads TGTGCCAGTAGTATGTACGGACTAGCTTACACAGATACGCAGTATTTT.

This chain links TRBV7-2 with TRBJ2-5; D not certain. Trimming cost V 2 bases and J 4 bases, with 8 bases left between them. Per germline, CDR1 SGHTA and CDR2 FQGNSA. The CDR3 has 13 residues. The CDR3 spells CASSLSPGETQYF. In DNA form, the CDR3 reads TGTGCCAGCAGCTTATCTCCAGGAGAGACCCAGTACTTC.

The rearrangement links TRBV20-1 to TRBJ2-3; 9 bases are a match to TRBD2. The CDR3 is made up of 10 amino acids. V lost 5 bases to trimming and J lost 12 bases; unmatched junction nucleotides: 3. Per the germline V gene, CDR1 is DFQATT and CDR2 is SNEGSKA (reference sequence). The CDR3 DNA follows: TGCAGTGCTGCGGGGGGGACCCAGTATTTT. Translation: CSAAGGTQYF.

The DNA of the CDR3 is TGTGCCAGCAGCTTGCAGGGCAGCTTGAACACTGAAGCTTTCTTT. Its protein is CASSLQGSLNTEAFF. The rearrangement uses TRBV5-5 and TRBJ1-1; D is perhaps TRBD1 (5 bases). Germline CDR1 and CDR2: SGHKS and YYEKEE (reference sequence). The V end was cut by 1 base, the J end by 0 bases, with 10 bases between. This CDR3 spans 15 amino acids.

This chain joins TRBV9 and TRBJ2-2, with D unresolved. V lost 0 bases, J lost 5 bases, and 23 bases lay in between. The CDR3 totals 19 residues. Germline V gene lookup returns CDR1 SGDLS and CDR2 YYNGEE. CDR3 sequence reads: CASSVGPLVGSPVTGELFF. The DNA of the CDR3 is TGTGCCAGCAGCGTAGGACCCCTTGTAGGTAGCCCGGTGACCGGGGAGCTGTTTTTT. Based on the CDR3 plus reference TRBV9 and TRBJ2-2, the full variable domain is DSGVTQTPKHLITATGQRVTLRCSPRSGDLSVYWYQQSLDQGLQFLIQYYNGEERAKGNILERFSAQQFPDLHSELNLSSLELGDSALYFCASSVGPLVGSPVTGELFFGEGSRLTVL.

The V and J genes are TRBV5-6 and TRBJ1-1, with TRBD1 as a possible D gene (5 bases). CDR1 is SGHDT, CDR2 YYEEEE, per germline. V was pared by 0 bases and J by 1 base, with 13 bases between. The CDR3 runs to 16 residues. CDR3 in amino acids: CASSLGSVTENTEAFF. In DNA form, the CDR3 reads TGTGCCAGCAGCTTGGGGTCAGTGACAGAGAACACTGAAGCTTTCTTT.